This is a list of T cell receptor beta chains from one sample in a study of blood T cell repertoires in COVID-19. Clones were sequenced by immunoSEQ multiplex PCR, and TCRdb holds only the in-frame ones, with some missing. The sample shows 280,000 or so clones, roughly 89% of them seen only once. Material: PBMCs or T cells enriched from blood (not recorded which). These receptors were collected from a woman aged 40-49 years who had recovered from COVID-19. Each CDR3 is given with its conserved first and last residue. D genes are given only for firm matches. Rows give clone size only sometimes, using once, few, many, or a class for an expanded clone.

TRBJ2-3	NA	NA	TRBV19	TGTGCCAGTAGTATAGGGAGAGCGGATACGCAGTATTTT	CASSIGRADTQYF
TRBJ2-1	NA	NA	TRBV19	TGTGCCAGTAGTATAGGGTTCGCGATTGAGCAGTTCTTC	CASSIGFAIEQFF
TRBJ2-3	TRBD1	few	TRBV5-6	TGTGCCAGTACAGGGGGCGAGACGCAGTATTTT	CASTGGETQYF
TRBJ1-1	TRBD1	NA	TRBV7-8	TGTGCCAGCAGCTTAGGCGGCCAGGGGGTCACTGAAGCTTTCTTT	CASSLGGQGVTEAFF
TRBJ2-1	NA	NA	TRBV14	TGTGCCAGCAGCCCCCCCTTTGGGGAGCGGGCAGAGCAGTTCTTC	CASSPPFGERAEQFF
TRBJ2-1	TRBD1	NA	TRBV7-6	TGTGCCAGCAGCGAGGGGACAGGGGGAGCTTACAATGAGCAGTTCTTC	CASSEGTGGAYNEQFF
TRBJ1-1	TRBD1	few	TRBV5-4	TGTGCCAGCAGCCAGGGGGGAGCCTCTGTGTCTGAAGCTTTCTTT	CASSQGGASVSEAFF
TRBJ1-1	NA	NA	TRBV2	TGTGCCAGCAGTGAAGGGCCAGGGAGGAGCAGAACTGAAGCTTTCTTT	CASSEGPGRSRTEAFF
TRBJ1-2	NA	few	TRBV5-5	TGTGCCAGCACCTTACAGGGCCTAAGAGATGGCTACACCTTC	CASTLQGLRDGYTF
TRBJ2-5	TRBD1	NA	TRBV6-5	TGTGCCAGCAGTTCGGACAGGGGCCCACAAGAGACCCAGTACTTC	CASSSDRGPQETQYF
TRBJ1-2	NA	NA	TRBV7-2	TGTGCCAGCAGCTTAGGGAGGGGCCCCTTTAGTCTACGAGGCTACACCTTC	CASSLGRGPFSLRGYTF
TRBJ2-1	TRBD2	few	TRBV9	TGTGCCAGCAGTCGGTGGCGGGGACTAGCGGGAGGGCCGGTTGGTGAGCAGTTCTTC	CASSRWRGLAGGPVGEQFF
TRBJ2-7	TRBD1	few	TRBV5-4	TGTGCCAGCAGCCTGGCCGGGACAGGGGTGGGCGAGCAGTACTTC	CASSLAGTGVGEQYF
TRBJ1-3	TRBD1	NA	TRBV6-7	TGTGCCAGCAGTAGGCGGGACAGGCAGCCGCAGAAACGAGACTTAAACACCATATATTTT	CASSRRDRQPQKRDLNTIYF
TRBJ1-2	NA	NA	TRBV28	TGTGCCAGCAGCGCGCGGGGGGACTTGGCTAACTATGGCTACACCTTC	CASSARGDLANYGYTF
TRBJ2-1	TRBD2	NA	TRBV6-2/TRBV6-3	TGTGCCAGCAGTTCGTTTGGGGGCGCGGGAGGGCTCTTGGGGTACAATGAGCAGTTCTTC	CASSSFGGAGGLLGYNEQFF
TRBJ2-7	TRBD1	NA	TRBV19	TGTGCCAGTAGCCCGACAGGGGTTAGCGAGCAGTACTTC	CASSPTGVSEQYF
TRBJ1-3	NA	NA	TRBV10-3	TGTGCCATCAGTGAGGAAGGGGCTGGAAACACCATATATTTT	CAISEEGAGNTIYF
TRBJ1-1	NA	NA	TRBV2	TGTGCCAGCAGTGAATCTCCGAACACTGAAGCTTTCTTT	CASSESPNTEAFF
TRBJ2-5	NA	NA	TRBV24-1	TGTGCCACCAGTGTAGGCGGAGGATTGGAGACCCAGTACTTC	CATSVGGGLETQYF
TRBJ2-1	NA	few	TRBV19	TGTGCCAGTAAGGGGGGACTAAGCTCCTACAATGAGCAGTTCTTC	CASKGGLSSYNEQFF
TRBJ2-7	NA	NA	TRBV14	TGTGCCAGCAGCCCCAGCTCCTACGAGCAGTACTTC	CASSPSSYEQYF
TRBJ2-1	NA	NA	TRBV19	TGTGCCAGTAGTATCAGCAACAGGGGAGGCTATGAGCAGTTCTTC	CASSISNRGGYEQFF
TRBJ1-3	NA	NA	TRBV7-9	TGTGCCAGCAGCTTAGTCCAAAGAAACACCATATATTTT	CASSLVQRNTIYF
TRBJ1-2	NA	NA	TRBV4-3	TGCGCCAGCAGCCAAGATCAGGAAGGAAATGGCTACACCTTC	CASSQDQEGNGYTF
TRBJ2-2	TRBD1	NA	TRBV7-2	TGTGCCAGCAGCTGGGACAGCACGAACACCGGGGAGCTGTTTTTT	CASSWDSTNTGELFF
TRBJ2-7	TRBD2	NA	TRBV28	TGTGCCAGCCAGGGAGGGGGCGGGAGGGTACACGAGCAGTACTTC	CASQGGGGRVHEQYF
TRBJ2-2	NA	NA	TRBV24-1	TGTGCCACCAGTGATTTGCAAGCGGCCGACAACACCGGGGAGCTGTTTTTT	CATSDLQAADNTGELFF
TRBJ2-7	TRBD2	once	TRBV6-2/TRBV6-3	TGTGCCAGCAGTTACGCCCCAACTAGCGGGAGCCACGAGCAGTACTTC	CASSYAPTSGSHEQYF
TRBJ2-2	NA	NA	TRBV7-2	TGTGCCAGCAGCTTGGGGGGGAACACCGGGGAGCTGTTTTTT	CASSLGGNTGELFF
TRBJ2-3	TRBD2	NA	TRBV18	TGTGCCAGCTCACCAGGTACTAGCGCGGGGGCAGATACGCAGTATTTT	CASSPGTSAGADTQYF
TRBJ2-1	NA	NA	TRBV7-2	TGTGCCAGCAGCTTCGGAGGGTCTATAGAGCAGTTCTTC	CASSFGGSIEQFF
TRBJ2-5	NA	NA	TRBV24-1	TGTGCCACCAGTGATATGCGAGAGACCCAGTACTTC	CATSDMRETQYF
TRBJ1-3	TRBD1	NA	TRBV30	TGTGCCTGTATACAGGGGGCGATCGGAAACACCATATATTTT	CACIQGAIGNTIYF
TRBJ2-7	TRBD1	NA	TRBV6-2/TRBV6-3	TGTGCCAGCAGTTACCGACAGGGAAGCCCCTACGAGCAGTACTTC	CASSYRQGSPYEQYF
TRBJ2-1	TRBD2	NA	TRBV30	TGTGCCTGGAGCCTAGCGGGGGGTATTTACAATGAGCAGTTCTTC	CAWSLAGGIYNEQFF
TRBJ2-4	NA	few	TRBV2	TGTGCCAGCAGCCTTATAGGCGAGGTCCAGTACTTC	CASSLIGEVQYF
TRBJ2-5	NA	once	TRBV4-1	TGCGCCAGCAGCCAAGATGAAGACGGGGAGGAGACCCAGTACTTC	CASSQDEDGEETQYF
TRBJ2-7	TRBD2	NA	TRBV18	TGTGCCAGCTCACCCATCGCGGGAGGGCCCTACGAGCAGTACTTC	CASSPIAGGPYEQYF
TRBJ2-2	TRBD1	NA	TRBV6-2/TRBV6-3	TGTGCCAGCAGTTACTCGAGGGGGCCCGGGGAGCTGTTTTTT	CASSYSRGPGELFF
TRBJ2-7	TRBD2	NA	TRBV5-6	TGTGCCAGCAGCGGCCGGACTAGCTCCTACGAGCAGTACTTC	CASSGRTSSYEQYF
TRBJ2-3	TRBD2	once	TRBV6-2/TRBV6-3	TGTGCCAGCAGTTCCGGACTAGCGGGAGGGAAAGTCTCAGATACGCAGTATTTT	CASSSGLAGGKVSDTQYF
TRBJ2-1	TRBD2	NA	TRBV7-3	TGTGCCAGCAGCTTAACGGTCGAGCGGGGTGAGCAGTTCTTC	CASSLTVERGEQFF
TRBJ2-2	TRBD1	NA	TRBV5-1	TGCGCCAGCAGCTTGGCCCAGGGGGCGCTCACCGGGGAGCTGTTTTTT	CASSLAQGALTGELFF
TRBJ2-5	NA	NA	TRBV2	TGTGCCAGCAGAGGGGCTAGGACGTGGGAGACCCAGTACTTC	CASRGARTWETQYF
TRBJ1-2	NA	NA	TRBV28	TGTGCCAGCAGTTCTACGGGGGGTGGCTACACCTTC	CASSSTGGGYTF
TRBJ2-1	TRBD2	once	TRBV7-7	TGTGCTAGCAGCTTAGTCCCGGGACTAGCCCCGCACAATGAGCAGTTCTTC	CASSLVPGLAPHNEQFF
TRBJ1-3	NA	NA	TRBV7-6	TGTGCCAGCAGCCTCCAAGAGATCGCCTCTGGAAACACCATATATTTT	CASSLQEIASGNTIYF
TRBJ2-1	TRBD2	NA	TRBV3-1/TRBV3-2	TGTGCCAGCAGCAGACTAGCGGGAGAGCAGTTCTTC	CASSRLAGEQFF
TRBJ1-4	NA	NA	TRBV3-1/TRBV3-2	TGTGCCAGCAGCCAAGAACCGGCCCCGAGAGGGAATGAAAAACTGTTTTTT	CASSQEPAPRGNEKLFF
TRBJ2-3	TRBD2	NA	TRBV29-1	TGCAGCGTTGAGCTAGCGGGAGATACGCAGTATTTT	CSVELAGDTQYF